This T cell receptor (beta chain) was captured in a study of blood T cell repertoires in COVID-19. The wider study: Material from acute and convalescent COVID-19 was sourced from the United States, Italy and Spain. From T cells, B-cell-depleted T cells, or PBMCs came the material, which was cDNA or gDNA.

Authors' analysis steps: Amplification with reference gene primers provided the estimates of nucleated cell counts. Profiled with immunoSEQ multiplex PCR; TCRdb holds only in-frame clones, not every one. V and J calls and clone size come straight from that table; D and trimming were deduced from the DNA. The table has about 140,000 clones, around 79% seen once. This CDR3 spans 14 amino acids. With V trimmed by 7 bases and J by 5 bases, 8 bases remained unmatched. Germline V CDR1 and CDR2: SQVTM, ANQGSEA. The sequenced sample consisted of peripheral blood. V gene TRBV29-1 combines with J gene TRBJ2-2; 9 nucleotides align to TRBD1. The receptor comes from a man aged 55 to 70 with acute or convalescent COVID-19. CDR3: CSAYRGLSTGELFF. The DNA of the CDR3 is TGCAGCGCCTACAGGGGGCTATCAACCGGGGAGCTGTTTTTT.